One T cell receptor beta chain is described in this entry. There is no known antigen for this receptor. No qualities accompany the bases; no much larger clone lies one base away. TCR beta CDR3 regions were amplified from RNA transcripts. For the first round of RT-PCR on the TCR CDR3, the HTBI primer set was used together with the Qiagen OneStep RT-PCR kit. Libraries were constructed in a second round of multiplex PCR, after which size selection and purification were carried out. Sequencing of the libraries was done on an Illumina HiSeq2000 using paired-end 100 bp reads. On the authors' methods: SOAPnuke was used to process the raw data, removing reads that contained adapters or uncalled bases, had a mean Phred below 15, or lacked an exact match to the constant primer or identifier. High-quality paired reads were merged with COPE v1.2.5, and unique nucleotide sequences were defined as clonotypes. MiTCR v1.1 was used to align clonotypes to the IMGT TRBV, TRBD and TRBJ reference segments. The analysis was restricted to V-J combinations with a frequency above 0.0001, which together covered 99.2% of the repertoires. The TCS score was defined as the ratio of F50 (clonal expansion) to E x V (chaos), calculated using BLOSUM62-based TCRdist between CDR3 peptides within each V-J. Welch's t-statistics and random forest reduced roughly 530 V-J features to 13, which were used in a naive Bayes classifier (R e1071). The Morisita-Horn index was used to measure how similar the thyroid and blood repertoires were. In TCRdb, the public reads were trimmed at Q25 with fastp and aligned with MiXCR, with productive beta chains retained. Every entry covers one CDR3 protein and lists the most common genes and DNA from its rows. The V and J calls come from TCRdb's annotation, not from the publication. Recorded for this sample are 550,000 to 600,000 distinct CDR3 sequences; around 42% of them occurred a single time. The ten largest clones take up over 15% of the sample.

This sample was taken from a study of T cells in Graves' hyperthyroidism and ophthalmopathy (dated by TCRdb to about 2019). General notes on the study: A discovery cohort of about a hundred patients, about 44 with Graves' ophthalmopathy and over 55 with stable Graves' hyperthyroidism, was used to find distinguishing TCR V-J signatures. Prospective prediction of ophthalmopathy was tested in an independent validation cohort consisting of about 19 hyperthyroidism patients and 17 patients who later progressed to ophthalmopathy. The roughly 91 discovery patients were randomly split 7:3 into training and test sets. Thyroid tissue and blood T-cell repertoires from about six Graves' hyperthyroidism patients were also compared in the study. Once sampling was done, hyperthyroidism patients were given methimazole at a starting dose of 30 mg daily, whereas ophthalmopathy patients were given high-dose intravenous methylprednisolone. The paper reports TCR Vbeta CDR3 sequencing of 135 peripheral blood samples: over 40 ophthalmopathy, approximately 74 hyperthyroidism and 17 progressor patients.

The V end loses 1 base and the J end loses 1 base, and a stretch of 7 bases separates them. Inclusive of the bounding cysteine and phenylalanine, the CDR3 is 13 residues long. Only the CDR3 part of the read is kept: 39 bases, read in frame from the first base. In the germline V gene (reference sequence), CDR1 corresponds to DFQATT and CDR2 to SNEGSKA. General study outcomes and caveats: Most expanded thyroid clonotypes (frequency above 0.001) were also detected in blood, a finding suggesting that blood repertoires may reflect thyroid immune responses. No statistical method was used to set the sample size in advance, and investigators knew the group allocation. During validation, the model predicted progression to ophthalmopathy a median of approximately 6.5 months ahead of onset, with around 70% sensitivity and roughly 72% specificity. A 13 V-J signature model separated ophthalmopathy from stable hyperthyroidism, with about 88% sensitivity and around 84% specificity in cross-validation and 80%/75% in testing.

Any patient with an uncontrolled infection, another autoimmune disease, pregnancy or lactation was excluded. Diagnoses were based on clinical symptoms, serum thyroxine and TRAb, thyroid ultrasound and orbital computed tomography. Total RNA was extracted using Trizol reagent, and RNA quality was assessed on an Agilent 2100 Bioanalyzer. The receptor chain draws on TRBV20-1 and TRBJ2-5; TRBD2 is a weak D gene call, 6 bases matching. Sequenced input: peripheral blood or thyroid tissue (not recorded which). The TCR sequence derives from an adult woman with Graves' disease, either hyperthyroidism or ophthalmopathy (not recorded which). The CDR3 corresponds to CSARGDFQETQYF. The DNA sequence is TGCAGTGCTAGAGGGGACTTCCAAGAGACCCAGTACTTC.